This T cell receptor (beta chain) was documented in a study of blood T cell repertoires in COVID-19. Study in general: Material from acute and convalescent COVID-19 was sourced from the United States, Italy and Spain.

As handled by the study authors: Amplifying reference gene primers gave estimates of nucleated cell counts. The data were produced by immunoSEQ multiplex PCR, yet TCRdb's version contains in-frame clones alone and is incomplete. D and trimming come from the DNA, and the V and J calls and clone size come from that table. This repertoire shows some 68,000 clones, about 91% found once; its top ten account for roughly 7.3%. CDR1 SGDLS and CDR2 YYNGEE come from the germline V gene. The CDR3 contains 19 residues. V shed 4 bases, J shed 10 bases, and the junction held 24 bases outside the gene matches. V gene TRBV9 combines with J gene TRBJ1-4; 8 bases agree with TRBD1. This receptor was identified in a man aged 40-50 years with COVID-19, enrolled during active disease. Sequenced sample: peripheral blood. Here the CDR3 reads CASSPTTGTGGPVIRKLFF. The DNA for the CDR3 is TGTGCCAGCAGCCCAACCACCGGGACAGGCGGCCCCGTGATACGAAAACTGTTTTTT. The whole variable domain, filled in from reference TRBV9 and TRBJ1-4, reads DSGVTQTPKHLITATGQRVTLRCSPRSGDLSVYWYQQSLDQGLQFLIQYYNGEERAKGNILERFSAQQFPDLHSELNLSSLELGDSALYFCASSPTTGTGGPVIRKLFFGSGTQLSVL.